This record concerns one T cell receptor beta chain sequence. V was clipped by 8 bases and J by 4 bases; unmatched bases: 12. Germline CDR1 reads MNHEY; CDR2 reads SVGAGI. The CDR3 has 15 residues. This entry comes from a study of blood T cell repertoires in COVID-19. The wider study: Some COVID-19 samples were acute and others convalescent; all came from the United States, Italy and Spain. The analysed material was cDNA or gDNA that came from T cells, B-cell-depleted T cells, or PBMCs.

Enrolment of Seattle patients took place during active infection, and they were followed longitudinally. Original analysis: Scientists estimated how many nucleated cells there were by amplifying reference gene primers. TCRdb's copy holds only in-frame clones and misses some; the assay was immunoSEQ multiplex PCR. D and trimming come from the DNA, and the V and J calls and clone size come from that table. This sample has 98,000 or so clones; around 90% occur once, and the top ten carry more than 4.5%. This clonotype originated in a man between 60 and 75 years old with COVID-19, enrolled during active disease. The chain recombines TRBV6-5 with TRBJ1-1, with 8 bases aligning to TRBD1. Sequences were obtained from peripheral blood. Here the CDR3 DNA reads TGTGCCAGCTCTCAAACAGGGGGGGGGACCACTGAAGCTTTCTTT. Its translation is CASSQTGGGTTEAFF.